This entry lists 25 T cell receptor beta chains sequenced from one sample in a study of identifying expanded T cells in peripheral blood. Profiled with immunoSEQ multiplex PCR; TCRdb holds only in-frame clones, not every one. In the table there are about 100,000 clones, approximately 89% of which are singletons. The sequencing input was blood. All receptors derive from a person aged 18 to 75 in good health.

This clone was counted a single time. As DNA, the CDR3 is TGTGCCACCAAATTGGGGGGCTCCTCCTACGAGCAGTACTTC. This codes for CATKLGGSSYEQYF. The chain combines TRBV2 with TRBJ2-7; D is tentatively TRBD1 or TRBD2 (6 bases each). This CDR3 spans 14 amino acids. Trimming removed 10 bases from V and 0 bases from J, with 16 bases in between. From germline, CDR1 is SNHLY and CDR2 FYNNEI.

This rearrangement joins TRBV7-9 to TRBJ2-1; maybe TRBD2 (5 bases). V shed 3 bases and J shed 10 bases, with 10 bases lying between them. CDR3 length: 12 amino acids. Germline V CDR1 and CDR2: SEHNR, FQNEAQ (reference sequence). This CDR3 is CASSFLSGEQFF. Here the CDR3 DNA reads TGTGCCAGCAGCTTCTTGTCGGGAGAGCAGTTCTTC.

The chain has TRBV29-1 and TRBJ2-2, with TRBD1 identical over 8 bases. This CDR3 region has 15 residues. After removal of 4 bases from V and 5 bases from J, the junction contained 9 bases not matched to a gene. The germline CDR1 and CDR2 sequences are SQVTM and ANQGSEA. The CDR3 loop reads CSVGGRGLGTGELFF. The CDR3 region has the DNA TGCAGCGTTGGCGGCAGGGGGCTGGGAACCGGGGAGCTGTTTTTT.

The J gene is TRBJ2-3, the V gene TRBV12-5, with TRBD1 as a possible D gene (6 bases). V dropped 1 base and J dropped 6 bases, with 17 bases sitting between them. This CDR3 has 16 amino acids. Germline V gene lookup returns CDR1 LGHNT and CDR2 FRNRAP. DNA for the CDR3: TGTGCTAGTGGTTTGGGACAGGTACAGACAAGGGATACGCAGTATTTT. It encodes CASGLGQVQTRDTQYF.

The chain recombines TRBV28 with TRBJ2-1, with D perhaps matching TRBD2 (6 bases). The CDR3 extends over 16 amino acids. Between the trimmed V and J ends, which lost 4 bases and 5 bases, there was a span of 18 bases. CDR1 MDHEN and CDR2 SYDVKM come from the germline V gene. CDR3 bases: TGTGCCAGCAGTTCACCAAGGACTATGGCGCACAATGAGCAGTTCTTC. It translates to CASSSPRTMAHNEQFF.

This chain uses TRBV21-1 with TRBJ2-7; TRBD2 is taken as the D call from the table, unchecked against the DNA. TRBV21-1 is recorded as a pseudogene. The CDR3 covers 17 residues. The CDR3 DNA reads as TGTGCCAGCAGCAACGACGGACTAAAAACTCCACAAGTAGAGCAGTACTTC. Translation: CASSNDGLKTPQVEQYF.

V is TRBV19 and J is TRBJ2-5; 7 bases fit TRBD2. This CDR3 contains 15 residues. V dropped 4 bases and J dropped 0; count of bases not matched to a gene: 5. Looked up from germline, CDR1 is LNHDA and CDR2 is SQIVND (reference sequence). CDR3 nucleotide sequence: TGTGCCAGTAGTACTAGCGGAACGTACCAAGAGACCCAGTACTTC. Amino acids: CASSTSGTYQETQYF.

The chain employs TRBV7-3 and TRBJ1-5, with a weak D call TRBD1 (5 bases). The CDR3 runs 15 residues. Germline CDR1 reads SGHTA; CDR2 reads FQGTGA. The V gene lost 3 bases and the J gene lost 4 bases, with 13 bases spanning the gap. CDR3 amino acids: CASSLVGVGNQPQHF. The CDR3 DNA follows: TGTGCCAGCAGCTTGGTAGGGGTGGGGAATCAGCCCCAGCATTTT. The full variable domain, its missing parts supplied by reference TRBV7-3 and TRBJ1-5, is GAGVSQTPSNKVTEKGKYVELRCDPISGHTALYWYRQSLGQGPEFLIYFQGTGAADDSGLPNDRFFAVRPEGSVSTLKIQRTERGDSAVYLCASSLVGVGNQPQHFGDGTRLSIL.

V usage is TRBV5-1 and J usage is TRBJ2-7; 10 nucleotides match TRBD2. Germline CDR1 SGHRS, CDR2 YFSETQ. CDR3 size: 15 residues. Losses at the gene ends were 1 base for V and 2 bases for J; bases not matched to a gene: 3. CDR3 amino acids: CASSLSGGAPYEQYF. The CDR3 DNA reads TGCGCCAGCAGCTTGAGCGGGGGGGCCCCCTACGAGCAGTACTTC.

CDR3 in DNA: TGTGCCAGCAGCTTTGGCGATAACAGGATGGGTTACGAGCAGTACTTC. Amino acid sequence: CASSFGDNRMGYEQYF. The chain couples TRBV11-2 to TRBJ2-7; D perhaps matches TRBD1 (5 bases). The CDR3 is made up of 16 amino acids. V shed 3 bases and J shed 4 bases, with 19 bases lying between them. Germline CDR1 reads SGHAT; CDR2 reads FQNNGV.

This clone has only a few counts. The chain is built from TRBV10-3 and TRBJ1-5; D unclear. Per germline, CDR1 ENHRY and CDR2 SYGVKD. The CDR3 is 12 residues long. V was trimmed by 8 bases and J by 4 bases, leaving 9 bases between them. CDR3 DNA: TGTGCCATCTCTGACGGAAATCAGCCCCAGCATTTT. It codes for CAISDGNQPQHF.

The CDR3 nucleotides are TGTGCCAGCAGCTTGGGGACCATGGCCGGGGAGCTGTTTTTT. Translation gives CASSLGTMAGELFF. The V and J genes are TRBV7-3 and TRBJ2-2, with D perhaps given as TRBD1 or TRBD2 (5 bases each). In germline, CDR1 is SGHTA, CDR2 FQGTGA. The CDR3 sequence is 14 residues long. Between the trimmed V and J ends, which lost 3 bases and 6 bases, there was a span of 11 bases.

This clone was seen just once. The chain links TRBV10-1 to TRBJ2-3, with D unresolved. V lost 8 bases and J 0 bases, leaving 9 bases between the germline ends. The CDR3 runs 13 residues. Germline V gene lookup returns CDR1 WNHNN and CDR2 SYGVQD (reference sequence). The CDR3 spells CASQAASTDTQYF. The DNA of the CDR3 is TGCGCCAGCCAGGCGGCTAGCACAGATACGCAGTATTTT.

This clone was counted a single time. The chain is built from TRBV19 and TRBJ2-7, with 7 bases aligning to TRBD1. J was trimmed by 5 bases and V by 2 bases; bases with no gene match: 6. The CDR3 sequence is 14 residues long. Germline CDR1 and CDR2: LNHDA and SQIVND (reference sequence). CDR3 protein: CASSISTGIDEQYF. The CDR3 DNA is TGTGCCAGTAGTATATCGACAGGGATTGACGAGCAGTACTTC.

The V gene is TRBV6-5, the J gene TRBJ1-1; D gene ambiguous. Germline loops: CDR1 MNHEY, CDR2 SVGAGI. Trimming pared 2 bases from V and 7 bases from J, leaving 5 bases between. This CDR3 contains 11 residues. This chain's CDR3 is CASSYEREAFF. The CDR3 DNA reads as TGTGCCAGCAGTTACGAGCGTGAAGCTTTCTTT.

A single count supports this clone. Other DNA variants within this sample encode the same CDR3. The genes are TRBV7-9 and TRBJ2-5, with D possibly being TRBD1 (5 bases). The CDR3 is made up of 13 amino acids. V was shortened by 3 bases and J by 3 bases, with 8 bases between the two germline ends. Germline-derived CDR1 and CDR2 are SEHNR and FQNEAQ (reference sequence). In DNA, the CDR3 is TGTGCCAGCAGCTTCGGCAGGGAAGAGACCCAGTACTTC. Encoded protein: CASSFGREETQYF.

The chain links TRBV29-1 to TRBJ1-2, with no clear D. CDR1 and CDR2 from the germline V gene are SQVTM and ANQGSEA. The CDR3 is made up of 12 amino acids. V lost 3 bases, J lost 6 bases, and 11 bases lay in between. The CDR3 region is CSVELNGDGYTF. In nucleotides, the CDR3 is TGCAGCGTTGAGCTCAACGGGGATGGCTACACCTTC.

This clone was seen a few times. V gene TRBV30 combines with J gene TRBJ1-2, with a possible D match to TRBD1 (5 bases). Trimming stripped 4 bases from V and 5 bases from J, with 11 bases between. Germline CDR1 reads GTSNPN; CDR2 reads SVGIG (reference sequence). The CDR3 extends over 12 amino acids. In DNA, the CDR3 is TGTGCCTGGACCCCAGGGTTTTATGGCTACACCTTC. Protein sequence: CAWTPGFYGYTF.

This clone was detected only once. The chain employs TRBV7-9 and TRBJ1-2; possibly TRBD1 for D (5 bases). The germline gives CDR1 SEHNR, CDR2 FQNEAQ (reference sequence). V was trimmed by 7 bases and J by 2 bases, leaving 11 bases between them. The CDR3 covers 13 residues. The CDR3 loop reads CASTRQSNYGYTF. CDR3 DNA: TGTGCCAGCACTAGACAGTCAAACTATGGCTACACCTTC.

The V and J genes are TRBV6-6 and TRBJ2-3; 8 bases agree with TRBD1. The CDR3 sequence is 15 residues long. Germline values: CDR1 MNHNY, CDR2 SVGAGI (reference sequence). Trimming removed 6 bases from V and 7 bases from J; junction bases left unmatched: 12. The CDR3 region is CASRDRDRIVNTQYF. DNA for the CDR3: TGTGCCAGCAGGGACCGGGACAGGATCGTGAATACGCAGTATTTT.

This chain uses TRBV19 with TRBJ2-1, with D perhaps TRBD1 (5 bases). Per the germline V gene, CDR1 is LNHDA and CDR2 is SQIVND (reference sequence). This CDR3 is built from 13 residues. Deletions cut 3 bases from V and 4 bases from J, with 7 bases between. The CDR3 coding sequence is TGTGCCAGTAGTATTACAGGATACAATGAGCAGTTCTTC. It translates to CASSITGYNEQFF.

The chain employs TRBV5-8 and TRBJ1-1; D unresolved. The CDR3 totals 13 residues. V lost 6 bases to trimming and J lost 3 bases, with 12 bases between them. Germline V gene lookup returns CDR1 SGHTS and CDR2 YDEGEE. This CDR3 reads CASIKVGYTEAFF. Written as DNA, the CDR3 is TGTGCCAGCATCAAAGTAGGGTACACTGAAGCTTTCTTT.

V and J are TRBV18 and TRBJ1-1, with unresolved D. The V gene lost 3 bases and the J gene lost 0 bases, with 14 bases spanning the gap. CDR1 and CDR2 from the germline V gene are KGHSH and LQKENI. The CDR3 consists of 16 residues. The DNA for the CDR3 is TGTGCCAGCTCACCCCCACCCGTAGGGATGAACACTGAAGCTTTCTTT. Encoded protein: CASSPPPVGMNTEAFF.

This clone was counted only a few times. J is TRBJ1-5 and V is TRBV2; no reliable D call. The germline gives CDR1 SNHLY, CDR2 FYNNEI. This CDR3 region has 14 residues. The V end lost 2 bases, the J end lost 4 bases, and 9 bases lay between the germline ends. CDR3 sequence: CASSEQVANQPQHF. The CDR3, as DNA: TGTGCCAGCAGTGAACAGGTTGCTAATCAGCCCCAGCATTTT.

The CDR3 DNA reads TGTGCCAGCTCACCACAGGGCGGGTCGAGCAATCAGCCCCAGCATTTT. It encodes CASSPQGGSSNQPQHF. The gene calls are TRBV18 and TRBJ1-5; D is unclear. V was shortened by 1 base and J by 1 base, with 11 bases between the two germline ends. CDR3 length: 16 residues. Germline V gene sequence: CDR1 KGHSH, CDR2 LQKENI.